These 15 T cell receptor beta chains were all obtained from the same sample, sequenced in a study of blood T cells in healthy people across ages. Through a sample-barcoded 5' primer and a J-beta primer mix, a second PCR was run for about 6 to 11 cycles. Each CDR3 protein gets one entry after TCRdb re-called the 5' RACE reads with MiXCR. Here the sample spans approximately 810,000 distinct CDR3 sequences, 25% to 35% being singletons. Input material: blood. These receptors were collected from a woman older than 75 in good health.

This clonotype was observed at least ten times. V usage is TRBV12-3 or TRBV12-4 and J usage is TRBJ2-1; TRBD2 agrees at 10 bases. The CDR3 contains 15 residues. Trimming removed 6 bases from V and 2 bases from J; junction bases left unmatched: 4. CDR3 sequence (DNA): TGTGCCAGCAGCGGCAGCGGGGGGGCCTACAATGAGCAGTTCTTC. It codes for CASSGSGGAYNEQFF.

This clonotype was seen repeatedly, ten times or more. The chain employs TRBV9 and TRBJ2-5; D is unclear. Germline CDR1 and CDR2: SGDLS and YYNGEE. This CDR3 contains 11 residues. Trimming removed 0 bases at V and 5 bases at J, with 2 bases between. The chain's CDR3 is CASSVDETQYF. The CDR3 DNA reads TGTGCCAGCAGCGTAGATGAGACCCAGTACTTC.

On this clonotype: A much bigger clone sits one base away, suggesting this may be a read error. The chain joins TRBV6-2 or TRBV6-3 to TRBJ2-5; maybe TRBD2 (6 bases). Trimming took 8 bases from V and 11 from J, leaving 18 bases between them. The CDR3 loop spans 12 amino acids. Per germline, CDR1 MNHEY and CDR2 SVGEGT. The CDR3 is CASSRWEDEQYF. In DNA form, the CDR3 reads TGTGCCAGCTCACGCTGGGAGGATGAGCAGTACTTC.

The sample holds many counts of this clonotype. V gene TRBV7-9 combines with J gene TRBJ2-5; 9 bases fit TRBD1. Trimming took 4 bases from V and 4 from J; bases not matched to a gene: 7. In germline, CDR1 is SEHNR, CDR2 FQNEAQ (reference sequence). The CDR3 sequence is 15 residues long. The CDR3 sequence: CASSYNRGRGETQYF. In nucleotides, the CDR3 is TGTGCCAGCAGCTACAACAGGGGGCGAGGAGAGACCCAGTACTTC.

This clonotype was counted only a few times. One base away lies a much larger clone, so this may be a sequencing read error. CDR3 in DNA: TGTGCCAGCAGTCGGGCTCGAGGCGCCAACCAAGAGACCCAGTACTTC. Translation: CASSRARGANQETQYF. This chain connects TRBV7-9 to TRBJ2-5; D is ambiguous. V shed 6 bases and J shed 0 bases, with 17 bases lying between them. Germline values: CDR1 SEHNR, CDR2 FQNEAQ (reference sequence). The length of the CDR3 is 16 residues.

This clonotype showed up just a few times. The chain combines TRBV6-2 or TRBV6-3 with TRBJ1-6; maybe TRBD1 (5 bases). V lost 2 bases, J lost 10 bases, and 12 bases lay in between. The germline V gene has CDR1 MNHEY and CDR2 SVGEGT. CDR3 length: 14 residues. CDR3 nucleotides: TGTGCCAGCAGTTACACTACAGGAAACTCACCCCTCCACTTT. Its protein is CASSYTTGNSPLHF.

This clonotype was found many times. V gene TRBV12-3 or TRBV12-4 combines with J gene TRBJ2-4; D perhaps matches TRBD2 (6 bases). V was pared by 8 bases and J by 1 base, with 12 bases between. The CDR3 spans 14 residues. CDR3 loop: CASGQAGAKNIQYF. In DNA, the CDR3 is TGTGCCAGCGGTCAGGCGGGGGCCAAAAACATTCAGTACTTC.

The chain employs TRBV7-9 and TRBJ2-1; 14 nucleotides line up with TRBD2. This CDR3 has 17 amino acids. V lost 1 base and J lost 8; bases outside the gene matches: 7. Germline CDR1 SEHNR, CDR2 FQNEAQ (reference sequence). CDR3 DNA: TGTGCCAGCAGCTTAGACGGGGGACTAGCGGGAGCTGATGAGCAGTTCTTC. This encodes CASSLDGGLAGADEQFF.

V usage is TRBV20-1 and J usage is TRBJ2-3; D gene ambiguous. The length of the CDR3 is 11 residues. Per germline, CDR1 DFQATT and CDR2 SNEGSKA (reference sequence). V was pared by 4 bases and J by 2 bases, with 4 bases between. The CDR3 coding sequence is TGCAGTGCTATTGTCACAGATACGCAGTATTTT. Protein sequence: CSAIVTDTQYF.

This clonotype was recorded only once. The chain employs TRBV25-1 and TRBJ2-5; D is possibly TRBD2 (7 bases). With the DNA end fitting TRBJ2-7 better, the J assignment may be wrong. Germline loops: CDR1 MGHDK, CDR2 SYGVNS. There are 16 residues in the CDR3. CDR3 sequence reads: CASSEFAGAFSYEQYF. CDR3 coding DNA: TGTGCCAGCAGTGAATTTGCGGGGGCGTTCTCCTACGAGCAGTACTTC.

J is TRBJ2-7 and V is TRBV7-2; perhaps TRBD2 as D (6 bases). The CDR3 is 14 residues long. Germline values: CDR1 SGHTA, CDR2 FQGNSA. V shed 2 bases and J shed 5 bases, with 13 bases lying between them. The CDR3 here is CASSLLTRTHEQYF. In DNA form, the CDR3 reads TGTGCCAGCAGCTTATTGACTAGAACACACGAGCAGTACTTC.

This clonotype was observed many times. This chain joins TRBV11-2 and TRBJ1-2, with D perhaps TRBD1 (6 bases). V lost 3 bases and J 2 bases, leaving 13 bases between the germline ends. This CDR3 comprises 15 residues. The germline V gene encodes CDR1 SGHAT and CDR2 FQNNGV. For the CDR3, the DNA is TGTGCCAGCAGCTTTGGACAAACAGGGAACTATGGCTACACCTTC. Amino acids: CASSFGQTGNYGYTF.

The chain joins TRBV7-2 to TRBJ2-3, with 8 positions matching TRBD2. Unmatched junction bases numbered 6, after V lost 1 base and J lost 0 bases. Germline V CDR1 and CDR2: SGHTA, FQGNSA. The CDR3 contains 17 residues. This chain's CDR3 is CASSLEARGGSTDTQYF. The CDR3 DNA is TGTGCCAGCAGCTTAGAGGCCCGCGGGGGGAGCACAGATACGCAGTATTTT. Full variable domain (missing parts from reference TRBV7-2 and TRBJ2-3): GAGVSQSPSNKVTEKGKDVELRCDPISGHTALYWYRQSLGQGLEFLIYFQGNSAPDKSGLPSDRFSAERTGGSVSTLTIQRTQQEDSAVYLCASSLEARGGSTDTQYFGPGTRLTVL.

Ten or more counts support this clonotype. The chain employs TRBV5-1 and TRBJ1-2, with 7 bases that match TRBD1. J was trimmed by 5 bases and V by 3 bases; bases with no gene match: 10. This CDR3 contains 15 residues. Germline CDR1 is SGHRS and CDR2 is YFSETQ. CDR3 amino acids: CASSSSPGQQYGYTF. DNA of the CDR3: TGCGCCAGCAGCTCATCTCCGGGACAGCAGTATGGCTACACCTTC.

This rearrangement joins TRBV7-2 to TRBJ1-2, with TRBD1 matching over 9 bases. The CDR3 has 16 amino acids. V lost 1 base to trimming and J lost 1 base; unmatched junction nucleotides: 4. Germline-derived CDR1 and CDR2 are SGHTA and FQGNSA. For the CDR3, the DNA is TGTGCCAGCAGCTTAGAGGGACAGGGTGTTAACTATGGCTACACCTTC. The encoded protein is CASSLEGQGVNYGYTF.